The sequence of this T cell receptor beta chain was determined in a study of cytomegalovirus exposure and HLA in healthy donors. For the study at large: About 85 million unique TCR sequences came from HLA-typed donors in an early release.

Concerning this clone itself: Its target is not known.

Researchers ran the PCR with 60 Vbeta and 13 Jbeta primers. In the original workflow: Roughly 10 million shared chains were among around 80 million unique TCR beta chains counted in a later analysis. The assay was immunoSEQ multiplex PCR, and TCRdb's table has in-frame clones only and misses some. Clone size and V and J calls were adopted from that table, with D and trimming inferred from the DNA. The repertoire includes 110,000 to 150,000 clones, roughly 80% of them detected once, and roughly 2% sits in the top ten. The study's findings and limits: There were a few CMV-associated chains whose specificity for CMV antigens was confirmed in vitro. Several of the most significant clusters were apparently associated with common viral pathogens in a later analysis.

The CDR3 totals 13 residues. V lost 5 bases and J lost 5, with 12 bases in between. Germline V CDR1 and CDR2: SGHTA, FQGNSA. Input material: PBMCs. This rearrangement joins TRBV7-2 to TRBJ1-1; no firm D call. The source is a woman between 40 and 55 years old in good health and CMV-seronegative. The CDR3 region is CASSLLVRTEAFF. CDR3 sequence (DNA): TGTGCCAGCAGCCTGCTGGTGAGGACTGAAGCTTTCTTT. Looking up the rest from reference TRBV7-2 and TRBJ1-1 gives the full variable domain: GAGVSQSPSNKVTEKGKDVELRCDPISGHTALYWYRQSLGQGLEFLIYFQGNSAPDKSGLPSDRFSAERTGGSVSTLTIQRTQQEDSAVYLCASSLLVRTEAFFGQGTRLTVV.